The next 4 T cell receptor beta chains were all read from a single sample in a study of blood T cell repertoires in COVID-19. Here immunoSEQ multiplex PCR was the method, and the copy in TCRdb shows in-frame clones only, minus some. The sample records roughly 250,000 clones, about 89% being singletons. The sequenced sample was peripheral blood. Receptor source: a man aged 25-45 years with acute or convalescent COVID-19.

The chain couples TRBV24-1 to TRBJ1-5; tentative D call: TRBD1 (6 bases). Germline loops: CDR1 KGHDR, CDR2 SFDVKD. The CDR3 spans 15 residues. V lost 1 base and J 7 bases, leaving 13 bases between the germline ends. The CDR3 nucleotides read TGTGCCACCAGTGATTTCGGCAGGGGAAACCAGCCCCAGCATTTT. Protein sequence: CATSDFGRGNQPQHF.

J is TRBJ1-5 and V is TRBV2; 10 bases fit TRBD1. The CDR3 loop spans 15 amino acids. V lost 8 bases, J lost 4 bases, and 8 bases stayed unmatched. Per the germline V gene, CDR1 is SNHLY and CDR2 is FYNNEI. CDR3 loop: CASGPTGGGNQPQHF. As DNA, the CDR3 is TGTGCCAGCGGCCCGACAGGGGGCGGGAATCAGCCCCAGCATTTT.

The chain combines TRBV2 with TRBJ1-1; a weak D match, TRBD1 (5 bases). The germline V gene has CDR1 SNHLY and CDR2 FYNNEI. V lost 6 bases and J 0 bases, leaving 11 bases between the germline ends. There are 14 residues in the CDR3. CDR3 in DNA: TGTGCCAGCAGGTTAGGAGGGGTGAACACTGAAGCTTTCTTT. Translated, it gives CASRLGGVNTEAFF.

As regards this clone: The same CDR3 is also encoded by other DNA sequences in this sample. V gene TRBV7-2 combines with J gene TRBJ2-7; possibly TRBD2 for D (6 bases). CDR3 length equals 13 residues. Trimming left V 4 bases short and J 3 bases short, with 10 bases between. The germline gives CDR1 SGHTA, CDR2 FQGNSA. Here the CDR3 reads CASSSLGGYEQYF. The CDR3 DNA reads TGTGCCAGCAGCTCGTTGGGGGGCTACGAGCAGTACTTC.